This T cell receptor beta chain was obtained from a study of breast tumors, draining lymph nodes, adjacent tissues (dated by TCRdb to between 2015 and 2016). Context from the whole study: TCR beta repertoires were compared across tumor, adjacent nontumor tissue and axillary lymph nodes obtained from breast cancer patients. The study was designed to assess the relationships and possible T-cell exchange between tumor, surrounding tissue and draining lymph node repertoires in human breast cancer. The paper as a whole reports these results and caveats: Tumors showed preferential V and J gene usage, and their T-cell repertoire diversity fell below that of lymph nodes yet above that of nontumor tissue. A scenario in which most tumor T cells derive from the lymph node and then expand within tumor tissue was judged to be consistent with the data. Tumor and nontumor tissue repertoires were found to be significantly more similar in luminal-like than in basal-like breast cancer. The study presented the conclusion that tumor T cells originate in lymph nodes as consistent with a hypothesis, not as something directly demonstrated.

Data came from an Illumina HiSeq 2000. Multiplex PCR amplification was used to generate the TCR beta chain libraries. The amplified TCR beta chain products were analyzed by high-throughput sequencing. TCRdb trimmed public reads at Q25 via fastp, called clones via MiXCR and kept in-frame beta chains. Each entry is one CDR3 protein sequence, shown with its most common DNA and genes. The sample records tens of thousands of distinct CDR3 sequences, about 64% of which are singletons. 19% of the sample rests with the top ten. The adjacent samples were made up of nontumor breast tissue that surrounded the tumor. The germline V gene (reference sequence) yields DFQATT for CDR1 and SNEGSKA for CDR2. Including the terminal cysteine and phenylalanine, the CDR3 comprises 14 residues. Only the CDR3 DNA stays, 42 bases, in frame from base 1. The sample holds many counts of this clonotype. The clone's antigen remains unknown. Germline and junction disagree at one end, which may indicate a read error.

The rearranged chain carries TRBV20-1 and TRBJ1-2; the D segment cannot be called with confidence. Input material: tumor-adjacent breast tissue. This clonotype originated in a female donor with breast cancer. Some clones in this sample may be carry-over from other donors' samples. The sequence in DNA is TGCAGTGCTCTCCAAGGTTCCAGTAACTCTGGCTACGCCTTC. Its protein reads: CSALQGSSNSGYAF.